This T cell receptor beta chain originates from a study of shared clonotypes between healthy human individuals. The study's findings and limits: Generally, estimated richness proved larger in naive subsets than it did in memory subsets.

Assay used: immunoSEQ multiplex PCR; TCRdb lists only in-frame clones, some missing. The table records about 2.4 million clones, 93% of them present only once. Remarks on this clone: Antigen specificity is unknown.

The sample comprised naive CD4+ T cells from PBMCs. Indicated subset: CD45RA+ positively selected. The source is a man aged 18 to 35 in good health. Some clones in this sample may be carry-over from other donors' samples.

The CDR3 sequence is CASSLTGGPAFGYTF. The CDR3 nucleotides read TGTGCCAGCAGTTTAACCGGGGGTCCTGCGTTTGGCTACACCTTC. The chain is built from TRBV28 and TRBJ1-2; possible D gene TRBD1, 5 bases. The ends were cut back, 2 bases at V and 7 bases at J, with 17 bases in the middle. Germline CDR1 and CDR2: MDHEN and SYDVKM. The CDR3 is 15 amino acids.